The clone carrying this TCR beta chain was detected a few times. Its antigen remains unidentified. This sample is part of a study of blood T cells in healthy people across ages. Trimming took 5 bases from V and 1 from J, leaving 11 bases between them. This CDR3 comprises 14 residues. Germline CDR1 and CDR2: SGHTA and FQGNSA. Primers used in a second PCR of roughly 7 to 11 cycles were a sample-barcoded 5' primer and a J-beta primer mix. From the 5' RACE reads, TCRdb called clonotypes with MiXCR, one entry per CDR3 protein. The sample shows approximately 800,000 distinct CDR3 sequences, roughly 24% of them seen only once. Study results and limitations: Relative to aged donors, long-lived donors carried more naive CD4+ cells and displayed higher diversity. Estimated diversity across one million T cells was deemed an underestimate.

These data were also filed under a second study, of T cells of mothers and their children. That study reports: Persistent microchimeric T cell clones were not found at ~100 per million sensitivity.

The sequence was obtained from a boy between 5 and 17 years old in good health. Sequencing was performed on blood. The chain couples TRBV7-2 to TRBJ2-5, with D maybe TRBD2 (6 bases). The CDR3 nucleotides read TGTGCCAGCAGCCTCAGGACTACCCAAGAGACCCAGTACTTC. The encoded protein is CASSLRTTQETQYF.